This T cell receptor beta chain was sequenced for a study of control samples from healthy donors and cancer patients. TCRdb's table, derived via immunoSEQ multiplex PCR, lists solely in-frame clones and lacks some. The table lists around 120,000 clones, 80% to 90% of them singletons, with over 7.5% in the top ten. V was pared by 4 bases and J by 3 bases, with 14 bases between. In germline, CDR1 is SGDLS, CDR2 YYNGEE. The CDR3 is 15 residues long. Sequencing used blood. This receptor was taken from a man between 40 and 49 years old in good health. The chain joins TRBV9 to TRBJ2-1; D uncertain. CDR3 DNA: TGTGCCAGCAGCTTTAATGGGCATTTCTACAATGAGCAGTTCTTC. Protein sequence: CASSFNGHFYNEQFF. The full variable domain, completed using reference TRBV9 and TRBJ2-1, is DSGVTQTPKHLITATGQRVTLRCSPRSGDLSVYWYQQSLDQGLQFLIQYYNGEERAKGNILERFSAQQFPDLHSELNLSSLELGDSALYFCASSFNGHFYNEQFFGPGTRLTVL.